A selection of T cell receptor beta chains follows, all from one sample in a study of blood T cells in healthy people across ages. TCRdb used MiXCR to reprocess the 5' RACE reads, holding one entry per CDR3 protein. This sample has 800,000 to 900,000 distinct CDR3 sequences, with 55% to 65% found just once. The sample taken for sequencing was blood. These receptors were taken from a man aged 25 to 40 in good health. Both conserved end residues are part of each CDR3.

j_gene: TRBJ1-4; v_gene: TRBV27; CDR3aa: CASSPDRGLGEKLFF
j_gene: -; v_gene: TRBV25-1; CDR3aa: CATAYLYEQYF
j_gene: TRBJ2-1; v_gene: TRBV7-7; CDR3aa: CASSHTPVDEQFF
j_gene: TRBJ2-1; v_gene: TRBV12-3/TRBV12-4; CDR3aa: CASSTRTGAKKGYNEQFF
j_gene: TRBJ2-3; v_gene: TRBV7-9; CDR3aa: CASSPSGQGTDTQYF
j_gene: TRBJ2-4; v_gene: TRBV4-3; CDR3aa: CASSQDIRDSQYF
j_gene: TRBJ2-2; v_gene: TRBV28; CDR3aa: CASSPPGNSGTGELFF
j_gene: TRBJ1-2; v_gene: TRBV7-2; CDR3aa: CASSPRDFGYTF
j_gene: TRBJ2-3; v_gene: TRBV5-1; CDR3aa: CASSSGQGTQYF
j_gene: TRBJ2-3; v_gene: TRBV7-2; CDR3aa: CASSLIRQGGDTQYF
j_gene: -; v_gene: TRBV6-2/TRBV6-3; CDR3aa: CASRPTGGNEQYF
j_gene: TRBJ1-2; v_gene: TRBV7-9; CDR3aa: CASSPSALRPGQDDDYTF
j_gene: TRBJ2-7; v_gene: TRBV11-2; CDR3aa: CASRFPLRSGGAIEGYNEQYF
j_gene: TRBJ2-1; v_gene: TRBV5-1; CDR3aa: CASGARGGGYNEQFF
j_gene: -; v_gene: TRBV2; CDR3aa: CASSYFDRYEQYF
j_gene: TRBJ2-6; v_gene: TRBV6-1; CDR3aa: CASRGTGTGGKIDSGANVLTF